The 21 T cell receptor beta chains below were found in one sample sequenced in a study of identifying expanded T cells in peripheral blood. Profiling relied on immunoSEQ multiplex PCR, and the TCRdb table lists in-frame clones only, not all of them. In the table there are approximately 75,000 clones, around 90% of which are singletons. The sequencing input was blood. The receptor set was obtained from a person aged 18 to 75 in good health.

The chain combines TRBV29-1 with TRBJ1-1; 7 bases line up with TRBD1. The V gene's germline CDR1 is SQVTM and CDR2 ANQGSEA. The junction had 0 bases not matched to a gene; V was cut back by 7 bases and J by 4 bases. CDR3 length: 10 residues. CDR3 nucleotide sequence: TGCAGCGCAGGGGGCACTGAAGCTTTCTTT. As protein: CSAGGTEAFF.

V and J are TRBV18 and TRBJ2-1; maybe TRBD1 (6 bases). The CDR3 spans 13 residues. The V and J ends lost 3 bases and 8 bases respectively, with 11 bases between them. Germline values: CDR1 KGHSH, CDR2 LQKENI. CDR3 residues: CASSPQNRDEQFF. The CDR3 coding sequence is TGTGCCAGCTCACCCCAGAACAGGGATGAGCAGTTCTTC.

The chain is built from TRBV5-1 and TRBJ2-2, with a tentative D call TRBD2 (5 bases). The CDR3 has 14 residues. Between the trimmed V and J ends, which lost 8 bases and 0 bases, there was a span of 11 bases. Germline values: CDR1 SGHRS, CDR2 YFSETQ. In DNA, the CDR3 is TGCGCCAGTACTGCGGGTTCGAACACCGGGGAGCTGTTTTTT. It encodes CASTAGSNTGELFF.

J is TRBJ2-5 and V is TRBV29-1, with D possibly matching TRBD2 (6 bases). There are 15 residues in the CDR3. Germline CDR1 SQVTM, CDR2 ANQGSEA. V gave up 2 bases and J gave up 0 bases, with 13 bases separating them. Written as DNA, the CDR3 is TGCAGCGTTGAATTGGGAGGCTCCTACCAAGAGACCCAGTACTTC. This translates into CSVELGGSYQETQYF.

This sequence joins TRBV5-6 and TRBJ2-7, with D uncertain. The CDR3 runs to 12 residues. Germline assignment: CDR1 SGHDT and CDR2 YYEEEE. The V end lost 0 bases, the J end lost 3 bases, and 4 bases lay between the germline ends. CDR3 bases: TGTGCCAGCAGCTTGGGGGGCTACGAGCAGTACTTC. Translating it yields CASSLGGYEQYF.

V usage is TRBV13 and J usage is TRBJ2-3, with D perhaps TRBD2 (6 bases). Germline loops: CDR1 PRHDT, CDR2 FYEKMQ (reference sequence). This CDR3 is built from 16 residues. Trimming took 3 bases from V and 3 from J, leaving 16 bases between them. CDR3 in amino acids: CASSFNRLGGTDTQYF. CDR3 bases: TGTGCCAGCAGCTTCAACAGACTAGGAGGTACAGATACGCAGTATTTT.

The rearrangement links TRBV5-4 to TRBJ2-1, with 12 bases identical to TRBD2. V shed 4 bases, J shed 7 bases, and the junction held 6 bases outside the gene matches. Per the germline V gene, CDR1 is SGHNT and CDR2 is YYREEE (reference sequence). This CDR3 spans 15 amino acids. The CDR3 spells CASSRAGTSGNEQFF. DNA for the CDR3: TGTGCCAGCAGCCGCGCCGGGACTAGCGGGAATGAGCAGTTCTTC.

The V gene is TRBV9, the J gene TRBJ2-3; D not certain. CDR3 length: 14 residues. The V and J ends lost 1 base and 0 bases respectively, with 6 bases between them. The germline gives CDR1 SGDLS, CDR2 YYNGEE. CDR3 in amino acids: CASSVHMSTDTQYF. The CDR3 DNA sequence: TGTGCCAGCAGCGTACATATGAGCACAGATACGCAGTATTTT.

This clone was counted a few times. This chain joins TRBV28 and TRBJ1-4, with D perhaps TRBD1 (5 bases). Germline CDR1 reads MDHEN; CDR2 reads SYDVKM. There are 15 residues in the CDR3. V gave up 2 bases and J gave up 0 bases, with 7 bases separating them. CDR3 residues: CASSLGATTNEKLFF. The CDR3 DNA is TGTGCCAGCAGTTTAGGGGCAACAACTAATGAAAAACTGTTTTTT.

The V and J genes are TRBV27 and TRBJ2-7; tentatively, D is TRBD1 (5 bases). CDR1 and CDR2 from the germline V gene are MNHEY and SMNVEV (reference sequence). The CDR3 is made up of 13 amino acids. V lost 2 bases and J lost 5, with 10 bases in between. The CDR3, as DNA: TGTGCCAGCAGTTTAGAGACGACAGACGAGCAGTACTTC. It encodes CASSLETTDEQYF.

A remark on this clone: One junction end does not reproduce the germline sequence, and a read error may be involved. V and J are TRBV7-7 and TRBJ2-2; 9 bases are shared with TRBD2. This CDR3 is 14 amino acids long. The germline gives CDR1 SSHAT, CDR2 FNYEAQ (reference sequence). This chain's CDR3 is CASSGGSATGELFF. In DNA, the CDR3 is TGTGCTAGCAGCGGGGGGTCTGCGACCGGGGAGCTGTTTTTT.

The chain combines TRBV28 with TRBJ2-7, with a possible D match to TRBD2 (5 bases). Germline CDR1 reads MDHEN; CDR2 reads SYDVKM. The CDR3 covers 16 residues. V was shortened by 0 bases and J by 1 base, with 13 bases between the two germline ends. This chain's CDR3 is CASSLWVAGGSYEQYF. CDR3 sequence (DNA): TGTGCCAGCAGTTTATGGGTGGCAGGAGGTTCCTACGAGCAGTACTTC.

This chain uses TRBV2 with TRBJ1-1, with D perhaps matching TRBD1 (5 bases). With 6 bases removed from V and 7 bases from J, the gap between germline ends came to 9 bases. CDR1 SNHLY and CDR2 FYNNEI come from the germline V gene. The CDR3 loop spans 11 amino acids. The CDR3 sequence is CASRERGEAFF. The CDR3 nucleotides are TGTGCCAGCAGGGAAAGGGGTGAAGCTTTCTTT.

V is TRBV4-3 and J is TRBJ1-1, with D possibly being TRBD1 (6 bases). The CDR3 contains 14 residues. Germline CDR1 LGHNA, CDR2 YSLEER. With 0 bases removed from V and 4 bases from J, the gap between germline ends came to 9 bases. The CDR3 bases are TGCGCCAGCAGCCAAGACAGGGGCGTCACTGAAGCTTTCTTT. Translated: CASSQDRGVTEAFF.

V gene TRBV2 combines with J gene TRBJ2-7; the D is unclear. The CDR3 has 13 amino acids. The ends were cut back, 1 base at V and 7 bases at J, with 11 bases in the middle. The germline gives CDR1 SNHLY, CDR2 FYNNEI. For the CDR3, the DNA is TGTGCCAGCAGTGAAGGCCTTGGGTTAGAGCAGTACTTC. Protein sequence: CASSEGLGLEQYF.

A single count supports this clone. The V gene is TRBV6-6, the J gene TRBJ2-7; 7 nucleotides line up with TRBD2. V lost 3 bases and J lost 6; bases outside the gene matches: 14. The CDR3 totals 16 residues. CDR1 is MNHNY, CDR2 SVGAGI, per germline (reference sequence). CDR3 sequence: CASSYPGTKGNGEQYF. CDR3 sequence (DNA): TGTGCCAGCAGTTATCCGGGGACTAAGGGGAATGGCGAGCAGTACTTC.

V gene TRBV6-5 combines with J gene TRBJ2-5, with D perhaps being TRBD1 or TRBD2 (6 bases each). From germline, CDR1 is MNHEY and CDR2 SVGAGI. The CDR3 is made up of 13 amino acids. V was pared by 10 bases and J by 5 bases, with 17 bases between. CDR3 region: CATRNRAGETQYF. In DNA, the CDR3 is TGTGCCACCCGAAACAGGGCGGGGGAGACCCAGTACTTC.

The chain couples TRBV5-5 to TRBJ1-2, with 7 bases lining up with TRBD1. The V gene's germline CDR1 is SGHKS and CDR2 YYEKEE (reference sequence). CDR3 size: 14 residues. J was trimmed by 4 bases and V by 3 bases; bases with no gene match: 6. The CDR3 reads CASSSRGSSYGYTF. DNA for the CDR3: TGTGCCAGCAGCTCCAGGGGGTCCTCCTATGGCTACACCTTC.

This clone occurred once. The J gene is TRBJ2-1, the V gene TRBV7-8, with 7 bases matching TRBD2. The V gene end was trimmed by 5 bases and the J gene end by 0 bases; junction bases not matched to a gene: 10. The CDR3 consists of 17 residues. The germline V gene has CDR1 SGHVS and CDR2 FQNEAQ. The CDR3, as DNA: TGTGCCAGCAGCGGATGGATACTAGCGAGCTCCTACAATGAGCAGTTCTTC. It translates to CASSGWILASSYNEQFF.

The CDR3 DNA is TGCAGCGTGGCCCAAGGGGCTGGCTACGAGCAGTACTTC. Its protein product is CSVAQGAGYEQYF. This sequence joins TRBV29-1 and TRBJ2-7; TRBD1 might be the D (5 bases). V was trimmed by 6 bases and J by 3 bases, leaving 15 bases between them. The CDR3 has 13 amino acids. From germline, CDR1 is SQVTM and CDR2 ANQGSEA.

This clone is a singleton in its sample. This chain joins TRBV4-1 and TRBJ2-5; possible D gene TRBD2, 7 bases. V shed 2 bases and J shed 11 bases, with 18 bases lying between them. The CDR3 covers 14 residues. From germline, CDR1 is MGHRA and CDR2 YSYEKL. CDR3 amino acids: CASSQYGGLYEQYF. The CDR3 DNA follows: TGCGCCAGCAGCCAATACGGGGGGCTATATGAGCAGTACTTC.